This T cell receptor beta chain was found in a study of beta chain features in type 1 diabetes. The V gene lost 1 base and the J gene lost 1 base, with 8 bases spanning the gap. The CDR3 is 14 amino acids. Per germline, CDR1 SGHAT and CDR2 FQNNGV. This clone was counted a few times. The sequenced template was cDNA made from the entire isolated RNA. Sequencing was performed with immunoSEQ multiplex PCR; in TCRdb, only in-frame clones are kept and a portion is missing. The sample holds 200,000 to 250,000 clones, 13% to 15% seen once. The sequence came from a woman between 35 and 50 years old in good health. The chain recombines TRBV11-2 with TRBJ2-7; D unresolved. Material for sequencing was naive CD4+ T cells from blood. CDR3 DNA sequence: TGTGCCAGCAGCTTAGGATACAGTTCCTACGAGCAGTACTTC. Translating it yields CASSLGYSSYEQYF.